The next 10 T cell receptor beta chains were all read from a single sample in a study of shared clonotypes between healthy human individuals. TCRdb's copy holds only in-frame clones and misses some; the assay was immunoSEQ multiplex PCR. The repertoire holds fewer than 2.5 million clones, with roughly 93% as singletons. Sequenced input: naive CD4+ T cells from PBMCs. As to subset: CD45RA+ positively selected. The receptors stem from a man aged 18-30 years in good health. Some clones in this sample may be carry-over from other donors' samples.

The chain is built from TRBV6-5 and TRBJ1-3; a possible D gene is TRBD1 (5 bases). V was cut by 5 bases and J by 4 bases, with 12 bases left in between. Germline CDR1 MNHEY, CDR2 SVGAGI. The CDR3 spans 14 residues. The CDR3: CASSPRGRGNTIYF. For the CDR3, the DNA is TGTGCCAGCAGTCCTCGGGGCCGAGGAAACACCATATATTTT.

V and J are TRBV4-2 and TRBJ1-5, with D uncertain. V lost 0 bases and J lost 1, with 7 bases in between. CDR3 length: 15 amino acids. The germline V gene has CDR1 LGHNA and CDR2 YNFKEQ. CDR3 sequence: CASSQDYPSNQPQHF. CDR3 coding DNA: TGTGCCAGCAGCCAAGATTACCCGAGCAATCAGCCCCAGCATTTT.

V and J are TRBV7-2 and TRBJ1-1; D possibly corresponds to TRBD1 (6 bases). The CDR3 is 12 residues long. V was trimmed by 4 bases and J by 11 bases, leaving 14 bases between them. Germline V gene data show CDR1 as SGHTA and CDR2 as FQGNSA. CDR3 loop: CASSYPGVLAFF. CDR3 nucleotides: TGTGCCAGCAGCTACCCAGGGGTATTGGCTTTCTTT.

The CDR3 protein is CASNTRTSFNEQFF. Here the CDR3 DNA reads TGTGCCAGCAATACTCGGACTAGCTTCAATGAGCAGTTCTTC. V is TRBV28 and J is TRBJ2-1, with 8 nucleotides matching TRBD2. This CDR3 is built from 14 residues. CDR1 is MDHEN, CDR2 SYDVKM, per germline. V shed 7 bases, J shed 6 bases, and the junction held 8 bases outside the gene matches.

This clone has a single count. The V call is TRBV28, the J call TRBJ2-7, with D maybe TRBD2 (5 bases). Trimming removed 5 bases from V and 0 bases from J, with 14 bases in between. Per the germline V gene, CDR1 is MDHEN and CDR2 is SYDVKM. This CDR3 comprises 15 residues. The CDR3, as DNA: TGTGCCAGCAGTGGCGCGGGTTTCACCTCCTACGAGCAGTACTTC. Its protein is CASSGAGFTSYEQYF.

This rearrangement joins TRBV5-4 to TRBJ2-7; D remains unclear. Looked up from germline, CDR1 is SGHNT and CDR2 is YYREEE (reference sequence). With 4 bases removed from V and 7 bases from J, the gap between germline ends came to 15 bases. This CDR3 region has 13 residues. CDR3 in amino acids: CASSREPRFEQYF. CDR3 bases: TGTGCCAGCAGCCGCGAACCTAGATTTGAGCAGTACTTC.

V and J are TRBV4-2 and TRBJ2-1; TRBD2 matches 8 bases. V shed 0 bases, J shed 7 bases, and the junction held 11 bases outside the gene matches. This CDR3 contains 17 residues. Germline values: CDR1 LGHNA, CDR2 YNFKEQ. The CDR3 sequence: CASSQDTPALADNEQFF. DNA for the CDR3: TGTGCCAGCAGCCAAGATACCCCTGCACTAGCGGATAATGAGCAGTTCTTC.

This clone was seen once. V and J are TRBV5-4 and TRBJ2-3; D not certain. Germline-derived CDR1 and CDR2 are SGHNT and YYREEE (reference sequence). The CDR3 has 14 amino acids. V was pared by 4 bases and J by 4 bases, with 13 bases between. The CDR3 DNA follows: TGTGCCAGCAGCCTTCGTGGCTTTGCAGATACGCAGTATTTT. Translated: CASSLRGFADTQYF. Complete variable domain (other parts from reference TRBV5-4 and TRBJ2-3): ETGVTQSPTHLIKTRGQQVTLRCSSQSGHNTVSWYQQALGQGPQFIFQYYREEENGRGNFPPRFSGLQFPNYSSELNVNALELDDSALYLCASSLRGFADTQYFGPGTRLTVL.

The rearrangement joins TRBV7-6 to TRBJ2-1, with 8 bases matching TRBD2. Per the germline V gene, CDR1 is SGHVS and CDR2 is FNYEAQ. The V and J ends lost 1 base and 3 bases, in that order; junction bases with no gene match: 8. The CDR3 has 17 residues. The CDR3 DNA sequence: TGTGCCAGCAGCTTAGAGGTTAGCCTAGCGGGCTACAATGAGCAGTTCTTC. Translation: CASSLEVSLAGYNEQFF.

The V and J genes are TRBV15 and TRBJ2-1; 12 bases are a match to TRBD2. This CDR3 has 16 residues. V lost 5 bases to trimming and J lost 6 bases; unmatched junction nucleotides: 8. Germline CDR1 and CDR2: LNHNV and YYDKDF (reference sequence). CDR3 residues: CATSAPTSGSFNEQFF. CDR3 in DNA: TGTGCCACCAGCGCCCCGACTAGCGGGAGTTTCAATGAGCAGTTCTTC.